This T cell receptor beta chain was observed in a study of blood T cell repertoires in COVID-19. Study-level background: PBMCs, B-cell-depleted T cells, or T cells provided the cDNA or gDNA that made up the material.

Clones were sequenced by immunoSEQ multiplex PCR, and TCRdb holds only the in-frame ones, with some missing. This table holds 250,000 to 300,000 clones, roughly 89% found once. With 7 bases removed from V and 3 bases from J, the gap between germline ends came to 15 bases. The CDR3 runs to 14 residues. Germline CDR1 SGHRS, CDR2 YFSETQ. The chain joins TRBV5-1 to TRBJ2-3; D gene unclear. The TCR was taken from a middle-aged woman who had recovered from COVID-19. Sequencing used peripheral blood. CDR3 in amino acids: CASRSKPPTDTQYF. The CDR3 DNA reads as TGCGCCAGCCGGTCGAAACCTCCGACAGATACGCAGTATTTT.